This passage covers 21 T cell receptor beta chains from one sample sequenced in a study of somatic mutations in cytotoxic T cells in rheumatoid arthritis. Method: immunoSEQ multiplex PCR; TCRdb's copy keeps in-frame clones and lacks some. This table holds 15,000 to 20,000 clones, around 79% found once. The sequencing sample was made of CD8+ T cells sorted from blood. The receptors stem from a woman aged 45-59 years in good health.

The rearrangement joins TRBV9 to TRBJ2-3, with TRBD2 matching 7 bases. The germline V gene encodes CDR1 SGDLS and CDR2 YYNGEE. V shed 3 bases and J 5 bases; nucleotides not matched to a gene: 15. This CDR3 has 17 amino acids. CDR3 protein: CASSAGGGRERGDTQYF. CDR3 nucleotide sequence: TGTGCCAGCAGCGCTGGAGGAGGGCGGGAGAGGGGAGATACGCAGTATTTT.

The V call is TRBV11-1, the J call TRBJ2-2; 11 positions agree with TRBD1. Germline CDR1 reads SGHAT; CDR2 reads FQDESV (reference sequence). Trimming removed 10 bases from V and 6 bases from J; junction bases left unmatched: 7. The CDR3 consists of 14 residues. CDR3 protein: CATMGQGGPGELFF. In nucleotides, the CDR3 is TGTGCCACCATGGGACAGGGGGGCCCCGGGGAGCTGTTTTTT.

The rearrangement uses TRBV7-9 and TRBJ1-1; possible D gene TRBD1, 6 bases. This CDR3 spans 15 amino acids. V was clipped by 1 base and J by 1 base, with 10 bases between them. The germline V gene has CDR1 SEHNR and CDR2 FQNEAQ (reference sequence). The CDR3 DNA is TGTGCCAGCAGCTTAGGTCAGGGGCAGAACACTGAAGCTTTCTTT. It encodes CASSLGQGQNTEAFF.

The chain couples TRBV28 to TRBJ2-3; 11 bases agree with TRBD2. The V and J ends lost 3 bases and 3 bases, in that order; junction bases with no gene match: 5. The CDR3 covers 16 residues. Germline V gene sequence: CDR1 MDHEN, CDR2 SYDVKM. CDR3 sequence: CASSLETSGTTDTQYF. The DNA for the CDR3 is TGTGCCAGCAGTTTGGAGACTAGCGGGACTACAGATACGCAGTATTTT.

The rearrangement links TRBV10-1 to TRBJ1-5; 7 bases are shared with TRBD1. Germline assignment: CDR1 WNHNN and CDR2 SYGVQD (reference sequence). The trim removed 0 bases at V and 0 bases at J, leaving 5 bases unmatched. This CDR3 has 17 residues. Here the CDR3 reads CASSESGDSNSNQPQHF. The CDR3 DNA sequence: TGCGCCAGCAGTGAGTCCGGGGACAGCAATAGCAATCAGCCCCAGCATTTT.

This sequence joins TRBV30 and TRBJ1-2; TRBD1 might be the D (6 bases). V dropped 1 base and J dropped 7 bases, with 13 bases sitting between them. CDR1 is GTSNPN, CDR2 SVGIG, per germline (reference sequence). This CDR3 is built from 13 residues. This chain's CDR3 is CAWSDGGLAGYTF. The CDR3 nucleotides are TGTGCCTGGAGTGATGGGGGGCTTGCTGGCTACACCTTC.

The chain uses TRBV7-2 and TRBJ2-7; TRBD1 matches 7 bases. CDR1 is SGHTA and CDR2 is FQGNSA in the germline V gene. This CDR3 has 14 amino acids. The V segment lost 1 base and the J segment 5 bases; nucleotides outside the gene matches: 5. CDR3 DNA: TGTGCCAGCAGCTTAGGACAGGGCCTCCACGAGCAGTACTTC. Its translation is CASSLGQGLHEQYF.

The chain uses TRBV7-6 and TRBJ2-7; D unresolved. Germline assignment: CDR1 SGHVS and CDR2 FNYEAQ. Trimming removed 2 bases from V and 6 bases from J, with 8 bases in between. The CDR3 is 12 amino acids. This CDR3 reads CASSLPSGEQYF. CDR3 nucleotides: TGTGCCAGCAGCTTACCCTCAGGCGAGCAGTACTTC.

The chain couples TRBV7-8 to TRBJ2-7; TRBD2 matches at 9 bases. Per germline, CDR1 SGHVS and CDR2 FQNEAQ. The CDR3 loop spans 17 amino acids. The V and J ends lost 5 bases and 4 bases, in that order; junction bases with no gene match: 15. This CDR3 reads CASSPNGAGTSIYEQYF. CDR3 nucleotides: TGTGCCAGCAGCCCTAATGGGGCCGGGACTAGCATATACGAGCAGTACTTC.

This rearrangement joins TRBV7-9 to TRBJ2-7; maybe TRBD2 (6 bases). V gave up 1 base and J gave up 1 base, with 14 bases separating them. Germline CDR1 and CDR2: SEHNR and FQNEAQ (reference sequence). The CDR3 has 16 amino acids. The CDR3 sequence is CASSLGGGVASYEQYF. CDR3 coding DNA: TGTGCCAGCAGCTTAGGCGGCGGGGTGGCGTCCTACGAGCAGTACTTC.

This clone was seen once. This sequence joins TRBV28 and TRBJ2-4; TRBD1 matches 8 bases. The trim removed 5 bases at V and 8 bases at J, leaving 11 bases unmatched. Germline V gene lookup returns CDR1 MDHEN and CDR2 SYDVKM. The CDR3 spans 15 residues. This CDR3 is CASSARQGLRDIQYF. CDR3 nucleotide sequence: TGTGCCAGCAGTGCCCGACAGGGGTTAAGGGACATTCAGTACTTC. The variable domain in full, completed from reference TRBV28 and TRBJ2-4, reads DVKVTQSSRYLVKRTGEKVFLECVQDMDHENMFWYRQDPGLGLRLIYFSYDVKMKEKGDIPEGYSVSREKKERFSLILESASTNQTSMYLCASSARQGLRDIQYFGAGTRLSVL.

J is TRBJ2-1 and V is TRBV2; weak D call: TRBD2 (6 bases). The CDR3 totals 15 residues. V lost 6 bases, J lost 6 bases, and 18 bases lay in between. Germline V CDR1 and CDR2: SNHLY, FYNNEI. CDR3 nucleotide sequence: TGTGCCAGCAGCCCGGCCGGACTATCACGCAATGAGCAGTTCTTC. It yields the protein CASSPAGLSRNEQFF.

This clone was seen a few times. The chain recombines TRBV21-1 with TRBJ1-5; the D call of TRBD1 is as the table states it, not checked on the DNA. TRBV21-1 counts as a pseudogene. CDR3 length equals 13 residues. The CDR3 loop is CASSKEGNQPQHF. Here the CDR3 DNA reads TGTGCCAGCAGCAAAGAGGGGAATCAGCCCCAGCATTTT.

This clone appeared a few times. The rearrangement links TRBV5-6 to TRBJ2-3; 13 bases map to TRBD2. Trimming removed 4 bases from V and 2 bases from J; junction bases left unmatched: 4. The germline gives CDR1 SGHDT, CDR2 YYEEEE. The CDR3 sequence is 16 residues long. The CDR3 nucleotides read TGTGCCAGCAGCACCGGGACTAGCGGGAACACAGATACGCAGTATTTT. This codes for CASSTGTSGNTDTQYF.

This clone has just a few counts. Here the CDR3 reads CASTATVVHGYTF. The CDR3 DNA follows: TGTGCCAGCACGGCAACAGTGGTGCATGGCTACACCTTC. J is TRBJ1-2 and V is TRBV21-1; the D call of TRBD1 is as the table states it, not checked on the DNA. TRBV21-1 is a known pseudogene. The CDR3 runs 13 residues.

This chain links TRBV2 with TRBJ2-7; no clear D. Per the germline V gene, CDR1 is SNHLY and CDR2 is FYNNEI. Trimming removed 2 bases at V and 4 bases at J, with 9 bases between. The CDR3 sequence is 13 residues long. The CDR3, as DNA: TGTGCCAGCAGTGAAAGGTCCAAGTACGAGCAGTACTTC. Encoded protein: CASSERSKYEQYF. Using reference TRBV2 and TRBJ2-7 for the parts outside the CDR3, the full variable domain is EPEVTQTPSHQVTQMGQEVILRCVPISNHLYFYWYRQILGQKVEFLVSFYNNEISEKSEIFDDQFSVERPDGSNFTLKIRSTKLEDSAMYFCASSERSKYEQYFGPGTRLTVT.

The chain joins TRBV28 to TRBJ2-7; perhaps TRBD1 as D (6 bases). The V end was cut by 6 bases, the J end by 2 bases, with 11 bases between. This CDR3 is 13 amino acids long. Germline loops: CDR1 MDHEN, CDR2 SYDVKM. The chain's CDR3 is CASSGTLTYEQYF. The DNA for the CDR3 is TGTGCCAGCAGCGGGACACTTACCTACGAGCAGTACTTC.

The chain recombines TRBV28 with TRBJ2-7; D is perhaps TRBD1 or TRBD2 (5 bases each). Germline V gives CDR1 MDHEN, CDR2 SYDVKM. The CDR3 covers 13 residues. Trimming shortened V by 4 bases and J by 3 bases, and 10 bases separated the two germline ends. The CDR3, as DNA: TGTGCCAGCAGTTGGGACGACGGCTACGAGCAGTACTTC. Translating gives CASSWDDGYEQYF.

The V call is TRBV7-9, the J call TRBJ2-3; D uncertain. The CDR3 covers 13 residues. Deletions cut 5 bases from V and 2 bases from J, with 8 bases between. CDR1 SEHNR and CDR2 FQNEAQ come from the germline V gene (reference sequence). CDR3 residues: CASSLPITDTQYF. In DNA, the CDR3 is TGTGCCAGCAGCCTACCTATCACAGATACGCAGTATTTT.

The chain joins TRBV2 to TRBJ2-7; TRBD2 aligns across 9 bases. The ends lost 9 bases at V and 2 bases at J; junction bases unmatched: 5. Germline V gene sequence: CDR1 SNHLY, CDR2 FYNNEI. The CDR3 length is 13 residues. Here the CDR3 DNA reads TGTGCCAGTACGGAGCGGGGGGCCTACGAGCAGTACTTC. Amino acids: CASTERGAYEQYF.

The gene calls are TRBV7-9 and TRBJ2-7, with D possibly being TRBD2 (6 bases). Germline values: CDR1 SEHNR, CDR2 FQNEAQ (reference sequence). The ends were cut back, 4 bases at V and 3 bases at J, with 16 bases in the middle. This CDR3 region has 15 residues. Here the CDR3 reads CASSSWRDPNYEQYF. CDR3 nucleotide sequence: TGTGCCAGCAGCTCGTGGAGGGATCCGAACTACGAGCAGTACTTC.